This T cell receptor beta chain was captured in a study of post-analysis software for immune sequencing data. The wider study: Disease courses included relapsing-remitting, secondary progressive and progressive-relapsing multiple sclerosis. Study-level results: Patients with multiple sclerosis recorded significantly lower normalized Chao1 diversity than controls, the study found. Patients carried several TRBV segments more frequently than controls did, and TRBV5-6, TRBV5-1 and TRBV20-1 were among them.

Sequencing libraries made from TCR beta cDNA carried unique molecular identifiers. Each sample of roughly 0.9 to 11 million input T cells yielded 500,000 or so cDNA molecules, so each molecule approximated one T cell. TCRdb re-called the PCR reads through MiXCR, storing one row per CDR3 protein. The sample consists of hundreds of thousands of distinct CDR3 sequences, 44% of them appearing once. On this clonotype itself: The antigen is not known.

The CDR3 runs 14 residues. The V gene's germline CDR1 is MNHEY and CDR2 SVGAGI. V lost 2 bases to trimming and J lost 4 bases, with 11 bases between them. The sequence was obtained from a girl aged 10-17 years with multiple sclerosis. The specimen sequenced was blood. The chain combines TRBV6-5 with TRBJ1-1, with D perhaps TRBD1 (5 bases). The CDR3 here is CASSYRGIVTEAFF. The CDR3 nucleotides read TGTGCCAGCAGTTACAGGGGAATAGTCACTGAAGCTTTCTTT.